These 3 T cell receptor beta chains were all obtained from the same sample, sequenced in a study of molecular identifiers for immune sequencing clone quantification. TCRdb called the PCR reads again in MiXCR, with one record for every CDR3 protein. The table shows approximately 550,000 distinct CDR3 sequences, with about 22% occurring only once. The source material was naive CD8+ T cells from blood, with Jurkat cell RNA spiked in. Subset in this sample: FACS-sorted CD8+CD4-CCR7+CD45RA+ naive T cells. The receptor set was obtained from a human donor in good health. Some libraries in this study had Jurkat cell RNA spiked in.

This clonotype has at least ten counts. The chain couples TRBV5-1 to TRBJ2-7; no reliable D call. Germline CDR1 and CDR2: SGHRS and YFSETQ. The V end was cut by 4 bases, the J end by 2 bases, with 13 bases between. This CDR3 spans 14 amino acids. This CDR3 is CASSPETVTYEQYF. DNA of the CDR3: TGCGCCAGCAGCCCGGAGACGGTTACCTACGAGCAGTACTTC.

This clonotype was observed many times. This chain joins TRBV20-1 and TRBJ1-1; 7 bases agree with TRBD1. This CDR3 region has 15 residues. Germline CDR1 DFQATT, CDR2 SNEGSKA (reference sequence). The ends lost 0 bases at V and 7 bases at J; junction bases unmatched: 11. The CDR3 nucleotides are TGCAGTGCTAGAGAGACGGGACAGACCCATTTTGAAGCTTTCTTT. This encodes CSARETGQTHFEAFF.

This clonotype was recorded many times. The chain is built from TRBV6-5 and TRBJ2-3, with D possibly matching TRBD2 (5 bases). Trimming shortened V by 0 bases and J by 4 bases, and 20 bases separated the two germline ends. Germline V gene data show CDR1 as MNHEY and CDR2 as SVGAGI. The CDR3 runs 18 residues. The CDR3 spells CASSYSEDLQPPSDTQYF. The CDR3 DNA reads TGTGCCAGCAGTTACTCGGAGGATTTGCAGCCACCGTCAGATACGCAGTATTTT.